This T cell receptor beta chain emerged from a study of T cells in Graves' hyperthyroidism and ophthalmopathy. Study-level results: Appearing also in blood were most of the thyroid clonotypes expanded above 0.001.

In this sample, this clonotype turned up a few times. Its antigen remains unidentified. The study enrolled patients aged 18 to 65 with newly diagnosed hyperthyroidism of under 2 months' duration. The study excluded patients with uncontrolled infection, other autoimmune disease, pregnancy or lactation. The CDR3 regions of TCR beta were amplified from RNA transcripts. Researchers ran a first-round RT-PCR on the TCR CDR3 using the HTBI primer set. TCRdb re-called the multiplex PCR reads through MiXCR, storing one row per CDR3 protein. Of roughly 400,000 distinct CDR3 sequences detected, around 16% appear once; the ten largest clones hold around a quarter. The V gene lost 5 bases and the J gene lost 0 bases, with 8 bases spanning the gap. Germline assignment: CDR1 SQVTM and CDR2 ANQGSEA. The CDR3 runs 14 residues.

The genes are TRBV29-1 and TRBJ2-6; D unclear. Sequences were obtained from blood. The sequence derives from a young woman with Graves' hyperthyroidism that later progressed to Graves' ophthalmopathy. This CDR3 reads CSVLGGSGANVLTF. In DNA, the CDR3 is TGCAGCGTTCTGGGCGGCTCTGGGGCCAACGTCCTGACTTTC.